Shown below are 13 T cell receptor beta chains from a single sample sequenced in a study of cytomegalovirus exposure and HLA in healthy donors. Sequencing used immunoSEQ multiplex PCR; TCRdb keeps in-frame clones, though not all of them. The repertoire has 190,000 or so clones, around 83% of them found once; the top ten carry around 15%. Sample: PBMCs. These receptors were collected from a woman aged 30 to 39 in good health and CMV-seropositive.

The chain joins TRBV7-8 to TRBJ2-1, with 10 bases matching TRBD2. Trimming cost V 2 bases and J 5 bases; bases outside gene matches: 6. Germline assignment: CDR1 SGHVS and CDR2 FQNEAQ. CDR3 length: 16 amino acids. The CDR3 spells CASSLYPSGSHNEQFF. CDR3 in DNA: TGTGCCAGCAGCTTATACCCTAGCGGGAGCCACAATGAGCAGTTCTTC.

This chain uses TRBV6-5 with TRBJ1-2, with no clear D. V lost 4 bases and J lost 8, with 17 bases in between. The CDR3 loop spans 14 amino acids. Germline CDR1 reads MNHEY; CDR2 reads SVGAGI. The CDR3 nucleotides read TGTGCCAGCAGTTCTCACCTTGAGGTGGTGGGCTACACCTTC. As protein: CASSSHLEVVGYTF.

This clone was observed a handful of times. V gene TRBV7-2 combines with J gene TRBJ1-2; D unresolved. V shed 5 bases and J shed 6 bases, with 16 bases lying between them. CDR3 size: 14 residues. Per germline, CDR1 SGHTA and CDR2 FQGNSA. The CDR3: CASSPGAGDDGYTF. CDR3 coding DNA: TGTGCCAGCAGCCCCGGCGCGGGAGATGATGGCTACACCTTC.

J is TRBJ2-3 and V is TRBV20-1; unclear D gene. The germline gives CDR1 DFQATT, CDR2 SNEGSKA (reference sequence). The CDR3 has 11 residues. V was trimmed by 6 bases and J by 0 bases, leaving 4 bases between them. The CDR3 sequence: CSALSTDTQYF. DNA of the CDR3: TGCAGTGCCCTTAGCACAGATACGCAGTATTTT.

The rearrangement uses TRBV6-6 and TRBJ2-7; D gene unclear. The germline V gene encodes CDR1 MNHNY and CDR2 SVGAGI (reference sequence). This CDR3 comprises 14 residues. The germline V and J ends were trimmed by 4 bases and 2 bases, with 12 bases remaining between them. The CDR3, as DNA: TGTGCCAGCAGTTTCCAGGCCGATACCTACGAGCAGTACTTC. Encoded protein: CASSFQADTYEQYF.

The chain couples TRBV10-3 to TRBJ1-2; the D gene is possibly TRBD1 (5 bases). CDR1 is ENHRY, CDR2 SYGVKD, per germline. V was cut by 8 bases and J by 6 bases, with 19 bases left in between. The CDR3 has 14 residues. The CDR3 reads CAIGRELGAHGYTF. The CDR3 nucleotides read TGTGCCATCGGGAGGGAACTAGGGGCCCATGGCTACACCTTC.

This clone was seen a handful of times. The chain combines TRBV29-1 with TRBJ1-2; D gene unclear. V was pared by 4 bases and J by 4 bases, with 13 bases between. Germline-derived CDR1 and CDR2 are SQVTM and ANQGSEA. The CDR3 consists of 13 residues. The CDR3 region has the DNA TGCAGCGTTGCTGAGCGGACGCTCTATGGCTACACCTTC. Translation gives CSVAERTLYGYTF.

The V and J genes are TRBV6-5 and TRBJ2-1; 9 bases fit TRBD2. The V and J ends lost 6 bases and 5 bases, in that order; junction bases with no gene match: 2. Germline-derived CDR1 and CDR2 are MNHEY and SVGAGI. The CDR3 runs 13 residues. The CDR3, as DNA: TGTGCCAGCAGGACTAGCGGACACAATGAGCAGTTCTTC. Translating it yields CASRTSGHNEQFF.

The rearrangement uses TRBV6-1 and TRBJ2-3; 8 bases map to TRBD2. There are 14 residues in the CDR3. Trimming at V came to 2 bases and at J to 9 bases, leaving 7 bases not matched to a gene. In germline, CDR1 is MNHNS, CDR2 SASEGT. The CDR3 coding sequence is TGTGCCAGCAGTGAAAGCGAGCGGGAGTACACGCAGTATTTT. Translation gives CASSESEREYTQYF.

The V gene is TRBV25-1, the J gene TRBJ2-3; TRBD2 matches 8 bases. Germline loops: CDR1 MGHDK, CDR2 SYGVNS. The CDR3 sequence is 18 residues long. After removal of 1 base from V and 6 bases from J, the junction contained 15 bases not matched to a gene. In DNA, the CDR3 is TGTGCCAGCAGTGAATGGAGTATTGGTAGCGGGGCGTGGGATACGCAGTATTTT. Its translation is CASSEWSIGSGAWDTQYF.

The CDR3 DNA follows: TGTGCCAGCAGTTTGGCGGGCTATGGCTACACCTTC. Amino acids: CASSLAGYGYTF. The V gene is TRBV28, the J gene TRBJ1-2; unclear D gene. Trimming removed 3 bases from V and 4 bases from J, with 6 bases in between. From germline, CDR1 is MDHEN and CDR2 SYDVKM. The length of the CDR3 is 12 residues.

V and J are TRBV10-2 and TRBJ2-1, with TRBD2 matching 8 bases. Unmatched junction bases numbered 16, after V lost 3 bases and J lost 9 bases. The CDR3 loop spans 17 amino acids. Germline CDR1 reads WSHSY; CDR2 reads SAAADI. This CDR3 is CASSDSLSGSGHIEQFF. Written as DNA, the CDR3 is TGCGCCAGCAGTGACTCGCTGAGCGGGAGCGGTCATATTGAGCAGTTCTTC.

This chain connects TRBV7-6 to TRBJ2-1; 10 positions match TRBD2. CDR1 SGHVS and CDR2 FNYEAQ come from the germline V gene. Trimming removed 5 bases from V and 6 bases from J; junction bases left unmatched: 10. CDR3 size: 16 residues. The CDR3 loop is CASSQLQREGLNEQFF. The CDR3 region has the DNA TGTGCCAGCAGCCAACTCCAGCGGGAGGGCCTCAATGAGCAGTTCTTC.